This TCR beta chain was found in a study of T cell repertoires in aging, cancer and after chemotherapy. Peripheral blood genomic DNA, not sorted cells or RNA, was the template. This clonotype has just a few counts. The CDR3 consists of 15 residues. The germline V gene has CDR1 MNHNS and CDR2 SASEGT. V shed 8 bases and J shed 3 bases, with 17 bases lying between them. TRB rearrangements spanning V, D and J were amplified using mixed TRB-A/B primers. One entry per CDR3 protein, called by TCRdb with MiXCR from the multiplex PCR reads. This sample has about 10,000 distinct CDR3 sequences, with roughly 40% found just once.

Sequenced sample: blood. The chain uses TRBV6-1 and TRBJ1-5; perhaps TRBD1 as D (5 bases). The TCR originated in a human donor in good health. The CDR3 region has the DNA TGTGCCAGCGGCGTGGCAGGGCGACCCAATCAGCCCCAGCATTTT. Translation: CASGVAGRPNQPQHF.